The source of this T cell receptor (beta chain) is a study of T cell repertoires in cytomegalovirus infection. About the study: The public TCR beta signatures pointed to both CMV infection and matching HLA type.

CDR3 size: 15 residues. J gave up 4 bases and V 3 bases, and 6 bases lay outside the gene matches. Overall study results and limits: Ex vivo responses were dominated by HLA-C-restricted CMV-specific TCR beta clonotypes.

Each CDR3 protein is one row after TCRdb ran MiXCR on the reads. Counted here are 450,000 to 650,000 distinct CDR3 sequences, around 40% occurring once; the ten biggest clones make up about half. As regards this clonotype: Its cognate antigen is unknown.

The chain uses TRBV12-3 or TRBV12-4 and TRBJ1-3; the match to TRBD1 covers 7 bases. The receptor was isolated from a human donor in good health (CMV status not recorded). Some clones in this sample may be carry-over from other donors' samples. The sample here was cultured PBMCs, taken from culture after CMV antigen stimulation. CDR3: CASSFTRGSGNTIYF. CDR3 nucleotides: TGTGCCAGCAGTTTCACCAGGGGGAGCGGAAACACCATATATTTT.